Below, one T cell receptor beta chain is given with its context. Positive magnetic bead selection separated CD4+ and CD8+ cells, and flow cytometry confirmed purity. Germline V gene data show CDR1 as MGHRA and CDR2 as YSYEKL. CDR3 length equals 15 residues. The V gene lost 2 bases and the J gene lost 6 bases, with 13 bases spanning the gap. This specimen belongs to a study of somatic mutations in cytotoxic T cells in rheumatoid arthritis. Assay used: immunoSEQ multiplex PCR; TCRdb lists only in-frame clones, some missing. The data contain about 4,000 clones, about two thirds of them singletons. The TCR comes from an adult with rheumatoid arthritis. J is TRBJ2-2 and V is TRBV4-1; tentatively, D is TRBD2 (5 bases). The sample comprised CD8+ T cells sorted from blood. This CDR3 reads CASSQTPERSGELFF. CDR3 in DNA: TGCGCCAGCAGCCAAACTCCCGAGCGGTCCGGGGAGCTGTTTTTT.